One sample yielded the 15 T cell receptor beta chains listed below, sequenced in a study of shared clonotypes between healthy human individuals. Measured with immunoSEQ multiplex PCR; TCRdb has only the in-frame clones, and not every one. The sample includes about 380,000 clones, around 96% of them seen just once. The sample was memory CD8+ T cells sorted from blood. As for subset: CD45RO+ cells pooled with CCR7-negative TemRA cells. All receptors derive from a man younger than 40 in good health.

With respect to this clone: The identical CDR3 is also encoded by other nucleotide sequences in the sample. The chain links TRBV20-1 to TRBJ2-2; D ambiguous. Germline V gene data show CDR1 as DFQATT and CDR2 as SNEGSKA (reference sequence). V lost 1 base and J 5 bases, leaving 2 bases between the germline ends. The CDR3 is 11 amino acids. Here the CDR3 DNA reads TGCAGTGCTAGAGGTACCGGGGAGCTGTTTTTT. Translation: CSARGTGELFF.

This clone was recorded once. V and J are TRBV27 and TRBJ2-2; 7 bases agree with TRBD2. The CDR3 totals 14 residues. Germline V lookup: CDR1 MNHEY, CDR2 SMNVEV (reference sequence). With 2 bases clipped from V and 8 bases from J, the junction kept 5 bases outside the gene matches. The CDR3 bases are TGTGCCAGCAGTTTAGCTGGCGGGAGAGGGGAGCTGTTTTTT. Amino acids: CASSLAGGRGELFF.

The chain uses TRBV5-6 and TRBJ2-3; 8 bases line up with TRBD2. There are 15 residues in the CDR3. Per germline, CDR1 SGHDT and CDR2 YYEEEE. V shed 2 bases, J shed 5 bases, and the junction held 7 bases outside the gene matches. CDR3 nucleotide sequence: TGTGCCAGCAGCTTAGTGGAGCGGGAGAGAGATACGCAGTATTTT. Translating it yields CASSLVERERDTQYF.

The V gene is TRBV18, the J gene TRBJ2-4; D is perhaps TRBD1 (6 bases). CDR3 length: 15 residues. From germline, CDR1 is KGHSH and CDR2 LQKENI. V dropped 4 bases and J dropped 0 bases, with 10 bases sitting between them. The CDR3 coding sequence is TGTGCCAGCTCACTCGACAGGATAGCCAAAAACATTCAGTACTTC. Its translation: CASSLDRIAKNIQYF.

The rearrangement links TRBV6-5 to TRBJ1-1; 7 bases are a match to TRBD1. The CDR3 has 15 amino acids. The V segment lost 4 bases and the J segment 0 bases; nucleotides outside the gene matches: 5. Per germline, CDR1 MNHEY and CDR2 SVGAGI. Here the CDR3 reads CASSSNTGVNTEAFF. The CDR3 nucleotides read TGTGCCAGCAGTTCAAATACAGGGGTGAACACTGAAGCTTTCTTT.

This rearrangement joins TRBV10-3 to TRBJ2-7, with D possibly being TRBD1 (5 bases). Germline V CDR1 and CDR2: ENHRY, SYGVKD. CDR3 size: 13 residues. With 2 bases removed from V and 3 bases from J, the gap between germline ends came to 8 bases. CDR3 bases: TGTGCCATCAGTGAGGACAGCAACTACGAGCAGTACTTC. It translates to CAISEDSNYEQYF.

The chain has TRBV28 and TRBJ2-3; D remains ambiguous. CDR3 size: 15 residues. Trimming shortened V by 5 bases and J by 5 bases, and 17 bases separated the two germline ends. Germline V gene lookup returns CDR1 MDHEN and CDR2 SYDVKM. The CDR3 is CASSHQGMIVDTQYF. CDR3 nucleotide sequence: TGTGCCAGCAGTCACCAAGGGATGATTGTAGATACGCAGTATTTT.

This chain links TRBV28 with TRBJ1-1; tentative D call: TRBD1 (5 bases). The CDR3 runs 16 residues. V gave up 2 bases and J gave up 0 bases, with 13 bases separating them. Germline V lookup: CDR1 MDHEN, CDR2 SYDVKM. The DNA for the CDR3 is TGTGCCAGCAGTTTACTGGCAGGGCTTTTGAACACTGAAGCTTTCTTT. Encoded protein: CASSLLAGLLNTEAFF.

The rearrangement links TRBV18 to TRBJ2-7; the match to TRBD2 covers 7 bases. Germline CDR1 and CDR2: KGHSH and LQKENI. The CDR3 length is 14 residues. V gave up 1 base and J gave up 0 bases; unmatched junction bases: 0. DNA of the CDR3: TGTGCCAGCTCACCACAGCGGGACTCCTACGAGCAGTACTTC. Amino acid sequence: CASSPQRDSYEQYF. Drawing the rest from reference TRBV18 and TRBJ2-7, the complete variable domain is NAGVMQNPRHLVRRRGQEARLRCSPMKGHSHVYWYRQLPEEGLKFMVYLQKENIIDESGMPKERFSAEFPKEGPSILRIQQVVRGDSAAYFCASSPQRDSYEQYFGPGTRLTVT.

This chain links TRBV18 with TRBJ2-7; D might be TRBD1 (6 bases). Germline CDR1 KGHSH, CDR2 LQKENI. Between the trimmed V and J ends, which lost 3 bases and 4 bases, there was a span of 10 bases. CDR3 length: 13 amino acids. The CDR3 nucleotides read TGTGCCAGCTCACCGGGACACAGATACGAGCAGTACTTC. Encoded protein: CASSPGHRYEQYF.

The chain combines TRBV28 with TRBJ2-3; 7 bases are shared with TRBD2. With 6 bases clipped from V and 6 bases from J, the junction kept 12 bases outside the gene matches. CDR3 length: 15 amino acids. Germline CDR1 is MDHEN and CDR2 is SYDVKM. In DNA, the CDR3 is TGTGCCAGCAGCCCAAAGCGGGATCCGTGGGATACGCAGTATTTT. Amino acids: CASSPKRDPWDTQYF. The full variable domain, its missing parts supplied by reference TRBV28 and TRBJ2-3, is DVKVTQSSRYLVKRTGEKVFLECVQDMDHENMFWYRQDPGLGLRLIYFSYDVKMKEKGDIPEGYSVSREKKERFSLILESASTNQTSMYLCASSPKRDPWDTQYFGPGTRLTVL.

The chain couples TRBV19 to TRBJ2-7; TRBD1 agrees at 7 bases. V lost 7 bases to trimming and J lost 5 bases; unmatched junction nucleotides: 8. The CDR3 has 13 residues. Germline loops: CDR1 LNHDA, CDR2 SQIVND (reference sequence). CDR3 nucleotide sequence: TGTGCCAGTACCCCGGACAGGTCTGACGAGCAGTACTTC. Translated: CASTPDRSDEQYF. Drawing the rest from reference TRBV19 and TRBJ2-7, the complete variable domain is DGGITQSPKYLFRKEGQNVTLSCEQNLNHDAMYWYRQDPGQGLRLIYYSQIVNDFQKGDIAEGYSVSREKKESFPLTVTSAQKNPTAFYLCASTPDRSDEQYFGPGTRLTVT.

The chain recombines TRBV5-4 with TRBJ2-1; D is ambiguous. The CDR3 is 13 residues long. CDR1 is SGHNT and CDR2 is YYREEE in the germline V gene (reference sequence). Trimming took 4 bases from V and 10 from J, leaving 15 bases between them. For the CDR3, the DNA is TGTGCCAGCAGCCCTAGACCGGGTGGGGAGCAGTTCTTC. Its protein is CASSPRPGGEQFF.

The sample holds one count of this clone. The chain uses TRBV9 and TRBJ2-1; TRBD2 matches 8 bases. The V gene's germline CDR1 is SGDLS and CDR2 YYNGEE. The V gene end was trimmed by 4 bases and the J gene end by 3 bases; junction bases not matched to a gene: 6. This CDR3 is built from 15 residues. CDR3 DNA: TGTGCCAGCAGCCCGGGACTAGGCCACTACAATGAGCAGTTCTTC. This gives the protein CASSPGLGHYNEQFF. Using reference TRBV9 and TRBJ2-1 for the parts outside the CDR3, the full variable domain is DSGVTQTPKHLITATGQRVTLRCSPRSGDLSVYWYQQSLDQGLQFLIQYYNGEERAKGNILERFSAQQFPDLHSELNLSSLELGDSALYFCASSPGLGHYNEQFFGPGTRLTVL.

This chain connects TRBV10-1 to TRBJ2-2; possible D gene TRBD1, 6 bases. The CDR3 length is 15 residues. Looked up from germline, CDR1 is WNHNN and CDR2 is SYGVQD (reference sequence). Trimming shortened V by 2 bases and J by 1 base, and 8 bases separated the two germline ends. The CDR3 loop reads CASSEPGQNTGELFF. The CDR3 region has the DNA TGCGCCAGCAGTGAGCCGGGACAGAACACCGGGGAGCTGTTTTTT.